This TCR beta chain was retrieved from a study of T-cell reconstitution after alpha-beta-depleted transplantation in children. TCRbeta library preparation incorporated unique molecular identifiers. In TCRdb, the PCR reads were re-called with MiXCR into one record per CDR3 protein. The profile shows roughly 350,000 distinct CDR3 sequences, 10% of them singletons. The CDR3 totals 16 residues. The germline V and J ends were trimmed by 7 bases and 1 base, with 20 bases remaining between them. CDR1 is MDHEN, CDR2 SYDVKM, per germline. This clonotype was detected a few times. The receptor's source is a human donor who donated a stem cell graft to a child with acute lymphoblastic leukemia. The material was PBMCs from the stem cell graft donor, obtained from the stem cell graft. V usage is TRBV28 and J usage is TRBJ2-7, with D possibly being TRBD1 (5 bases). The CDR3 loop reads CASKNQLGPPSYEQYF. CDR3 nucleotides: TGTGCCAGCAAAAACCAACTGGGGCCCCCATCCTACGAGCAGTACTTC.